A selection of T cell receptor beta chains follows, all from one sample in a study of beta chain features in type 1 diabetes. The table came from immunoSEQ multiplex PCR; TCRdb's copy has only in-frame clones and leaves some out. The sample includes about 660,000 clones, 11% to 15% of them seen just once. Material for sequencing was naive CD4+ T cells from blood. The source of these receptors is a man aged 18 to 29 with type 1 diabetes. Each CDR3 is given with its conserved first and last residue.

length: 15
V: TRBV4-3
J: TRBJ1-2
CDR3: CASSPQGSANYGYTF

length: 15
V: TRBV7-2
J: TRBJ1-6
CDR3: CASSPGLSYNSPLHF

length: 17
V: TRBV5-4
J: TRBJ2-6
CDR3: CASSPMTGGAGANVLTF

length: 14
V: TRBV2
J: TRBJ2-3
CDR3: CASSGLVDTDTQYF

length: 12
V: TRBV7-9
J: TRBJ1-5
CDR3: CASSLKNQPQHF

length: 14
V: TRBV7-9
J: TRBJ1-2
CDR3: CASSPDAVAYGYTF

length: 12
V: TRBV30
J: TRBJ2-2
CDR3: CAWTPGEGELFF

length: 17
V: TRBV4-1
J: TRBJ1-5
CDR3: CASSQTRLRGANQPQHF

length: 14
V: TRBV5-4
J: TRBJ2-7
CDR3: CASSFKDLVYEQYF

length: 19
V: TRBV30
J: TRBJ1-6
CDR3: CAWSMTGGRGLSYNSPLHF

length: 18
V: TRBV27
J: TRBJ2-7
CDR3: CASSPRQRLLAGLYEQYF

length: 13
V: TRBV30
J: TRBJ1-1
CDR3: CAWSVTTRQDAFF

length: 13
V: TRBV25-1
J: TRBJ2-7
CDR3: CASSDGQSWEQYF

length: 14
V: TRBV7-9
J: TRBJ1-5
CDR3: CASSTGQGGQPQHF

length: 11
V: TRBV2
J: TRBJ2-7
CDR3: CASSVVNEQYF

length: 14
V: TRBV7-2
J: TRBJ2-2
CDR3: CASSPASPPGELFF

length: 13
V: TRBV5-1
J: TRBJ1-1
CDR3: CASSLARETEAFF

length: 12
V: TRBV9
J: TRBJ2-7
CDR3: CATQGGGGEQYF

length: 15
V: TRBV30
J: TRBJ1-2
CDR3: CAWSVQGGAIYGYTF

length: 16
V: TRBV4-2
J: TRBJ2-6
CDR3: CASTRTPYSGANVLTF

length: 12
V: TRBV10-3
J: TRBJ2-7
CDR3: CAISESDYEQYF

length: 13
V: TRBV30
J: TRBJ2-7
CDR3: CAWSVRVPFGPYF

length: 13
V: TRBV10-3
J: TRBJ2-7
CDR3: CAISDQTAYEQYF

length: 14
V: TRBV10-3
J: TRBJ1-5
CDR3: CAISADSGNQPQHF

length: 18
V: TRBV18
J: TRBJ2-6
CDR3: CASSPISSGGSGANVLTF

length: 14
V: TRBV7-2
J: TRBJ2-7
CDR3: CASSLGDSPYEQYF

length: 15
V: TRBV7-9
J: TRBJ2-5
CDR3: CASSLGEPYQETQYF